The clone carrying this T cell receptor beta chain was seen only a few times. The antigen is undetermined. This entry belongs to a study of T cells in Graves' hyperthyroidism and ophthalmopathy. Study details: Peripheral blood was secured at the point of initial diagnosis, before any treatment. General study findings and limits: Ophthalmopathy, which appeared later, was predicted by the model a median around 6 months before onset.

Amplified TCR beta CDR3 regions derived from RNA transcripts. During a first-round RT-PCR of the TCR CDR3, the HTBI primer set was used. TCRdb re-called the multiplex PCR reads with MiXCR, one entry per CDR3 protein. The sample carries more than 300,000 distinct CDR3 sequences, 15% to 20% recorded once. Used for diagnoses were clinical symptoms, serum thyroxine and TRAb, thyroid ultrasound and orbital computed tomography. PBMCs were sourced from 9 to 10 ml fresh peripheral blood. The TCR was taken from a man younger than 35 with Graves' ophthalmopathy. The sequenced material came from blood.

The CDR3 region is CASSPPELQPQHF. In nucleotides, the CDR3 is TGTGCCAGTAGTCCGCCGGAGCTTCAGCCCCAGCATTTT. The chain recombines TRBV19 with TRBJ1-5; D is uncertain. Germline V gene data show CDR1 as LNHDA and CDR2 as SQIVND (reference sequence). The CDR3 covers 13 residues. Trimming left V 5 bases short and J 6 bases short, with 11 bases between.